Described below is a single TCR beta chain sequence and its context. The CDR3 contains 17 residues. Trimming removed 3 bases at V and 0 bases at J, with 15 bases between. Germline CDR1 LNHDA, CDR2 SQIVND (reference sequence). This record comes from a study of blood T cell repertoires in COVID-19. In the study overall: Samples taken during acute and convalescent COVID-19 were collected in the United States, Italy and Spain. T cells, B-cell-depleted T cells, or PBMCs supplied cDNA or gDNA.

Per the authors' pipeline: Scientists estimated how many nucleated cells there were by amplifying reference gene primers. TCRdb's copy holds only in-frame clones and misses some; the assay was immunoSEQ multiplex PCR. V and J calls plus clone size are reproduced from that table; the DNA served to infer D and trimming. The sample holds about 140,000 clones, 60% to 85% seen once. Sequenced input: peripheral blood. The chain employs TRBV19 and TRBJ2-4; D possibly corresponds to TRBD1 (6 bases). This receptor was identified in a man aged 50-59 years with acute or convalescent COVID-19. CDR3 protein: CASSITQGSIAKNIQYF. CDR3 in DNA: TGTGCCAGTAGTATTACCCAGGGGAGCATAGCCAAAAACATTCAGTACTTC. Filled out from reference TRBV19 and TRBJ2-4, the complete variable domain reads DGGITQSPKYLFRKEGQNVTLSCEQNLNHDAMYWYRQDPGQGLRLIYYSQIVNDFQKGDIAEGYSVSREKKESFPLTVTSAQKNPTAFYLCASSITQGSIAKNIQYFGAGTRLSVL.